A selection of T cell receptor beta chains follows, all from one sample in a study of CD8+ T cells in alopecia areata. The table came from immunoSEQ multiplex PCR; TCRdb's copy has only in-frame clones and leaves some out. The sample gives more than 95,000 clones, under 65% of which show up once; 4.5% to 6% is in the top ten. Source: CD4+ T cells sorted from blood, taken at week 4, from a patient treated with tofacitinib. These receptors were obtained from a human donor with alopecia areata. The CDR3 runs from the conserved cysteine through the conserved F or W. For some rows the clone size is stated as once, few or many, or as a class when expanded; others skip it.

v_call clone_size cdr3_aa
TRBV6-5 once CASSYGRSQAGYTF
TRBV4-3 - CASSQVTRHTDTQYF
TRBV29-1 - CSVLWLAGAYEQYF
TRBV2 once CASGQYEQYF
TRBV10-3 - CAISEPLNTEAFF
TRBV19 few CASSQSIEGVNQPQHF
TRBV9 - CASSPRGALVETQYF
TRBV7-2 - CASSLDGARTDTQYF
TRBV9 - CASSELPGGPDTEAFF
TRBV9 few CASSVEGRSLDTQYF
TRBV18 few CASSPVPGPPSGNTIYF
TRBV7-2 few CASSKSGPKNIQYF
TRBV6-5 - CASSKVIGVYEQYF
TRBV2 - CASRGGLRDTQYF
TRBV29-1 - CSVEFTGTNGPQYF
TRBV27 - CASPSGRTNTEAFF
TRBV7-2 once CASRTNPGQTYGYTF
TRBV30 - CAAVGGVAGANVLTF
TRBV29-1 - CSFEREGYEQYF
TRBV4-3 - CASSQELGYEQYF
TRBV5-1 - CASSSSGTSGRAGTDTQYF
TRBV19 - CASSISPRINYGYTF
TRBV7-2 few CASSLEPMSNTGELFF
TRBV30 - CAWSSLTLTNEQFF
TRBV10-3 - CAISEPIGTSGANEQFF
TRBV6-5 few CASLGLEVEFF
TRBV5-1 once CASSPGTGGETQYF
TRBV7-9 - CASSLVGQAKNIQYF
TRBV27 - CATRGYAQVWQFF
TRBV13 - CASSPGQVGTQYF
TRBV5-6 once CASSLAGVSYNEQFF
TRBV29-1 - CSVEAGAQETQYF
TRBV15 - CATSRDSAGELFF
TRBV10-3 few CAISRSRETAGANVLTF
TRBV7-3 - CASSPGAGETQYF
TRBV9 - CASSQGRSGANVLTF
TRBV4-1 - CASSQEGGRGYTF
TRBV29-1 - CSVGRLGSYGYTF
TRBV6-5 - CASSYSWTSNTGELFF
TRBV2 few CASLPDRENEKLFF
TRBV5-5 - CASSYDSYQASPLHF
TRBV6-5 - CASSYRRSTDTQYF
TRBV6-6 - CASSSADTQYF
TRBV30 - CAWSIPRQPMNTEAFF
TRBV29-1 - CSVEDPDSPYEQYF
TRBV29-1 few CSVDSSRETQYF
TRBV5-6 few CASSSTYEQYF
TRBV20-1 - CSARHNTEAFF
TRBV7-2 - CASSPRGRNEQFF
TRBV5-1 - CASSLGTLAGSSGANVLTF
TRBV29-1 - CSAFRGKDEKLFF
TRBV11-1 - CASSLYYQETQYF
TRBV29-1 - CSATDSYNEQFF
TRBV7-6 few CASSLPTGGREKLFF
TRBV4-1 - CASSSPTETQYF